This TCR beta chain appears in the sequencing data of a study of blood T cell repertoires in COVID-19. Overall study context: Sample material is recorded as cDNA or gDNA derived from T cells, B-cell-depleted T cells, or PBMCs.

The CDR3 consists of 16 residues. V trimming: 2 bases; J trimming: 5 bases; junction bases outside the gene matches: 8. Germline CDR1 and CDR2: LNHDA and SQIVND (reference sequence). Produced via immunoSEQ multiplex PCR; TCRdb's table is partial and in-frame only. Of about 49,000 clones listed, approximately 95% are singletons. Sequencing was carried out using peripheral blood. The sequence came from a man aged 60-69 years with COVID-19, enrolled during active disease. The V call is TRBV19, the J call TRBJ2-3, with 9 bases that match TRBD1. The CDR3 DNA is TGTGCCAGTAGTATATATGGGGGACAGGGTAAAGATACGCAGTATTTT. Translated: CASSIYGGQGKDTQYF.